The clone carrying this T cell receptor (beta chain) was detected only a few times. Time point given: patch test 2, 6 weeks after DPC sensitization. Specified treatment: therapeutic diphenylcyclopropenone sensitization with weekly scalp DPC. CDR3 length equals 19 residues. Germline assignment: CDR1 MNHNS and CDR2 SASEGT. Trimming cost V 5 bases and J 0 bases; bases outside gene matches: 10. TCRdb reprocessed the RACE reads with MiXCR, giving one entry per CDR3 protein. The repertoire holds approximately 91,000 distinct CDR3 sequences, with under 14% as singletons. This specimen belongs to a study of human T cells and chemical hapten exposure.

This sequence joins TRBV6-1 and TRBJ2-1, with 13 nucleotides matching TRBD2. This TCR was recovered from a man aged 18 to 35 with alopecia areata. Some clones in this sample may be carry-over from other donors' samples. The source material was whole blood, sampled in connection with sensitization to the hapten diphenylcyclopropenone (DPC). In DNA, the CDR3 is TGTGCCAGCAGTTCCCGAGGGACTAGCGGGGTGAGCTCCTACAATGAGCAGTTCTTC. Its protein product is CASSSRGTSGVSSYNEQFF.